This TCR beta chain was found in a study of PD-1 blockade in classical Hodgkin lymphoma. Study context: Patients were infused with nivolumab 3 mg/kg every 2 weeks.

In regard to this clone: Its antigen is undetermined.

Assay: immunoSEQ multiplex PCR; the TCRdb copy retains only in-frame clones and omits some. The table records roughly 94,000 clones, about 93% of them present only once. The study, taken as a whole, reports: Complete responders showed a baseline diversity that resembled the diversity of newly diagnosed patients. Only CD4+ TCR diversity, not CD8+, had risen significantly by C4D1. Still unresolved is the cause of the repertoire differences, which may be disease activity or prior therapy.

Time point reported: cycle 4 day 1 (C4D1), after 6 weeks of nivolumab. Every patient experienced relapse after autologous stem cell transplantation, and brentuximab vedotin exposure varied. V was pared by 3 bases and J by 5 bases, with 13 bases between. Germline CDR1 MNHEY, CDR2 SMNVEV (reference sequence). CDR3 length: 14 amino acids. This clonotype originated in a human donor with classical Hodgkin lymphoma. The chain is built from TRBV27 and TRBJ1-2; D is perhaps TRBD1 (5 bases). The sequences come from peripheral blood mononuclear cells (PBMCs), collected before the fourth cycle of nivolumab. CDR3 DNA sequence: TGTGCCAGCAGTTTGACTACTAAGGGGTATGGCTACACCTTC. This translates into CASSLTTKGYGYTF.